The sequence of this TCR beta chain was determined in a study of T-cell reconstitution after alpha-beta-depleted transplantation in children. Study-level findings and limits: At the one-year point after transplant, T-cell counts and TCRbeta diversity were found to come mostly from T cells that had been newly produced. It was surviving recipient T cells and thymic progenitors that gave some patients high TCRbeta diversity at day 60. Expanded graft clones, several hundred of them, were reportedly the source of alpha-beta T cells about two months after transplant.

Unique molecular identifiers were incorporated into the prepared TCRbeta library. TCRdb reprocessed the PCR reads with MiXCR, giving one entry per CDR3 protein. Among about 300,000 distinct CDR3 sequences, 10% were seen once, and the ten largest hold just under 7.5%. This clonotype has a handful of counts. Its specificity is not known. The CDR3 totals 13 residues. Germline V gene lookup returns CDR1 SQVTM and CDR2 ANQGSEA. V shed 7 bases and J 0 bases; nucleotides not matched to a gene: 3. The TCR comes from a boy younger than two with acute myeloid leukemia, due to receive a stem cell transplant. Sequencing used PBMCs, obtained before TCRalphabeta/CD19-depleted stem cell transplant. The chain joins TRBV29-1 to TRBJ2-7, with 10 positions matching TRBD2. Here the CDR3 reads CSGTSGTSYEQYF. CDR3 DNA: TGCAGCGGTACTAGCGGGACCTCCTACGAGCAGTACTTC.